This T cell receptor beta chain is drawn from a study of cytomegalovirus exposure and HLA in healthy donors. The PCR employed 60 Vbeta primers together with 13 Jbeta primers. Repertoires were generated with immunoSEQ multiplex PCR, while TCRdb's copy carries only in-frame clones and drops some. Of under 200,000 clones in the sample, roughly 75% were seen once. Sequencing was performed on PBMCs. The TCR sequence derives from a woman aged 45-60 years in good health and CMV-seropositive.

CDR3: CASSPRTSGEHNEQFF. CDR3 DNA: TGTGCCAGCTCACCACGTACTAGCGGGGAGCACAATGAGCAGTTCTTC. The V call is TRBV18, the J call TRBJ2-1, with TRBD2 matching over 10 bases. V was clipped by 1 base and J by 5 bases; unmatched bases: 5. Germline CDR1 is KGHSH and CDR2 is LQKENI. CDR3 size: 16 residues.